One sample yielded the 6 T cell receptor beta chains listed below, sequenced in a study of OX40 agonist ivuxolimab in advanced cancers. The table came from immunoSEQ multiplex PCR; TCRdb's copy has only in-frame clones and leaves some out. The table lists tens of thousands of clones, 85% to 90% of them singletons. The material sequenced was CD4+ or CD8+ T cells sorted from blood, taken in a trial of the OX40 agonist ivuxolimab. Receptors were obtained from an adult with an advanced solid tumor such as melanoma, head and neck, liver or kidney cancer.

The rearrangement links TRBV5-1 to TRBJ1-1; D is perhaps TRBD1 (5 bases). Trimming left V 3 bases short and J 1 base short, with 25 bases between. The CDR3 is 19 amino acids. Germline V lookup: CDR1 SGHRS, CDR2 YFSETQ. In DNA form, the CDR3 reads TGCGCCAGCAGCTCATACACTATCGGGACGCCGGTGGGGAACACTGAAGCTTTCTTT. Protein product: CASSSYTIGTPVGNTEAFF.

DNA of the CDR3: TGCGCCAGCAGCTTATCCGGGGAGACCCAGTACTTC. Amino acid sequence: CASSLSGETQYF. The chain carries TRBV5-1 and TRBJ2-5; D remains unclear. The CDR3 runs to 12 residues. CDR1 and CDR2 (germline): SGHRS, YFSETQ. V dropped 2 bases and J dropped 5 bases, with 7 bases sitting between them.

The rearrangement uses TRBV7-3 and TRBJ2-1; D remains unclear. This CDR3 is built from 13 residues. V lost 0 bases, J lost 10 bases, and 10 bases lay in between. Germline V CDR1 and CDR2: SGHTA, FQGTGA. The CDR3 region is CASSLTLTEEQFF. As DNA, the CDR3 is TGTGCCAGCAGCTTAACGTTAACCGAGGAGCAGTTCTTC.

V and J are TRBV9 and TRBJ2-7; TRBD1 aligns across 7 bases. Germline assignment: CDR1 SGDLS and CDR2 YYNGEE. The CDR3 spans 14 residues. The J segment lost 0 bases and the V segment lost 6 bases, leaving 6 bases of the junction unmatched. The CDR3 sequence is CASNRQGSSYEQYF. The CDR3 DNA reads as TGTGCCAGCAACCGACAGGGTTCCTCCTACGAGCAGTACTTC.

The chain carries TRBV12-5 and TRBJ2-3; D call uncertain. CDR1 and CDR2 (germline): LGHNT, FRNRAP. Trimming stripped 1 base from V and 0 bases from J, with 11 bases between. The CDR3 has 16 residues. CDR3 coding DNA: TGTGCTAGTGGTTTGGGCCTGAATCCTAGCACAGATACGCAGTATTTT. Amino acid sequence: CASGLGLNPSTDTQYF. Full variable domain (missing parts from reference TRBV12-5 and TRBJ2-3): DARVTQTPRHKVTEMGQEVTMRCQPILGHNTVFWYRQTMMQGLELLAYFRNRAPLDDSGMPKDRFSAEMPDATLATLKIQPSEPRDSAVYFCASGLGLNPSTDTQYFGPGTRLTVL.

The genes are TRBV2 and TRBJ1-4; a weak D match, TRBD1 (6 bases). Germline V CDR1 and CDR2: SNHLY, FYNNEI. The CDR3 is 15 amino acids. V lost 5 bases and J 7 bases, leaving 17 bases between the germline ends. The CDR3 region is CASSSWGAQVEKLFF. Written as DNA, the CDR3 is TGTGCCAGCAGTTCGTGGGGGGCGCAGGTTGAAAAACTGTTTTTT.